This T cell receptor (beta chain) was recovered during a study of immune heterogeneity within non-small cell lung tumors. Study details: The composition of the tumors was several squamous cell carcinomas, 9 to 10 non-squamous carcinomas and 1 not otherwise specified. Study results and caveats: Some T-cell receptor beta clonotypes occurred at high frequency. These high-frequency clonotypes were largely distinct between individual patients. While identical dominant CDR3 beta clonotypes recurred across tumor sites within a patient, high-frequency clones unique to individual sites also appeared. Higher local tumor mutational burden went with moderately higher local T-cell clonality, R around 0.35.

Notes on this clonotype: Its antigen is unidentified. With a much larger clone just one base away, this may be a read error.

A first 10-cycle multiplex round used 32 V-gene and 13 J-gene primers on TCR beta CDR3. Via MiXCR, TCRdb re-called the multiplex PCR reads, giving one row per CDR3 protein. Among some 11,000 distinct CDR3 sequences listed, 30% were seen once. Bulk tumor genomic DNA, 500 to 650 ng per sample, was the template. Far-apart biopsies, several per primary tumor, were taken during surgery. Surgery that was curative in intent was performed on patients with untreated, newly diagnosed non-small cell lung cancer. CDR1 is DFQATT, CDR2 SNEGSKA, per germline (reference sequence). The CDR3 runs 14 residues. The source of this sequence is a woman aged 60-75 years with non-small cell lung cancer. The chain employs TRBV20-1 and TRBJ2-7; D is unresolved. The sequenced sample consisted of lung tumor tissue. The CDR3 is CSPRNTLISYEQYF. The CDR3 DNA reads as TGCAGTCCTAGAAATACACTAATCTCCTACGAGCAGTACTTC.